A single sample is the source of the 2 T cell receptor beta chains below, sequenced in a study of response to subunit inactivated influenza vaccine. MiXCR, run by TCRdb on the RT-PCR reads, gives a single entry per CDR3 protein. The data hold about 570,000 distinct CDR3 sequences, with over 9% observed a single time. The same specimen was also included in a second study, on T cells expressing NK-cell markers. That paper adds: The authors made TCR beta cDNA libraries by 5'RACE template switching. This switching added a universal primer site and UMIs.

This specimen was PBMCs from blood, taken on the day of vaccination. These receptors all come from a man aged 45-65 years who received an inactivated influenza vaccine.

This clonotype was observed a few times. J is TRBJ2-7 and V is TRBV20-1, with D maybe TRBD2 (6 bases). V shed 3 bases and J shed 7 bases, with 19 bases lying between them. This CDR3 has 14 residues. Germline V gene lookup returns CDR1 DFQATT and CDR2 SNEGSKA (reference sequence). CDR3 residues: CSASPVSDRGEQYF. In DNA form, the CDR3 reads TGCAGTGCTAGTCCGGTCTCGGACCGGGGGGAGCAGTACTTC.

The rearrangement joins TRBV5-1 to TRBJ2-3; 8 bases line up with TRBD1. V lost 3 bases to trimming and J lost 4 bases; unmatched junction nucleotides: 7. Germline loops: CDR1 SGHRS, CDR2 YFSETQ. The CDR3 length is 15 residues. CDR3 bases: TGCGCCAGCAGCTCTTTAACGGGACAGGCAGATACGCAGTATTTT. This sequence encodes CASSSLTGQADTQYF.